This TCR beta chain was recovered during a study of Ad26.COV2.S vaccination and SARS-CoV-2 variants (dated by TCRdb to the early 2020s). Context from the whole study: Vaccine-arm donors came from COV1001, a multicentre, randomized, double-blind, placebo-controlled phase I-IIa trial of Ad26.COV2.S in healthy adults. Ad26.COV2.S was administered intramuscularly at 5 x 10^10 or 1 x 10^11 viral particles, either as a single shot or as two shots given 56 days apart. Sequencing of the TCRbeta repertoire served to evaluate the specificity and breadth of SARS-CoV-2-reactive T cell receptors following Ad26.COV2.S vaccination. The TCR-sequenced set comprised approximately 32 samples: 19 Ad26.COV2.S vaccine recipients, 5 placebo recipients and 8 SARS-CoV-2 convalescent individuals. Trial participants were randomized into five groups of five, in which low-dose or high-dose Ad26.COV2.S was given once or twice, or placebo was given on both occasions. Blinding of investigators to trial group allocation was maintained during experiments and outcome assessment. Study-wide conclusions, independent of this receptor: Ad26.COV2.S recipients had higher spike-specific TCR breadth than placebo recipients (P = 0.0014). The authors noted that the TCR breadth and depth analyses may have underestimated total T cell responses. Comparing responses between vaccine doses or regimens was not something the study was powered to do. After vaccination, spike-specific CD8+ and CD4+ T cell responses were reported to show substantial breadth. Vaccine and placebo recipients had comparable non-spike TCR breadth, which fits with the vaccine containing only spike.

The treatment or condition label, read with the paper, signifies: around 19 received Ad26.COV2.S at low or high dose, single or two shots; about 5 received placebo; per-sample allocation not given. For vaccine and placebo recipients, repertoires were sequenced using samples collected on day 63 after the first injection. In Cohort 1b, around 25 adults aged 18-55 years were enrolled at a single site in Boston, USA, between 29 July and 7 August 2020. Ad26.COV2.S was a replication-incompetent adenovirus type 26 vector expressing a prefusion-stabilized SARS-CoV-2 spike protein from the original Wuhan strain. V sheds 3 bases and J sheds 11 bases, leaving 10 bases between their ends. The CDR3, cysteine through phenylalanine, is 11 amino acids long. CDR3 DNA is the only sequence kept; it has 33 bases, read in frame from the first base. CDR1 and CDR2 were assigned from the germline V gene as SGHVS and FQNEAQ.

The immunoSEQ Assay was used to sequence TCRbeta CDR3 regions. After extraction, genomic DNA underwent amplification by bias-controlled multiplex PCR, followed by high-throughput sequencing. On the study's bioinformatics: To quantify the absolute abundance of each unique TCRbeta CDR3 region, sequences were collapsed and filtered. T cell fraction was estimated by normalizing TCRbeta template counts to usable DNA, which was measured by amplifying reference genes present in all nucleated cells. Repertoire TCRs were annotated as SARS-CoV-2-specific when V gene, CDR3 amino acid sequence and J gene were exactly matched to a known reactive TCR set. MIRA supplied the reference SARS-CoV-2 TCR set, which was filtered for enrichment in COVID-19-positive ImmuneCODE repertoires so that public or cross-reactive TCRs were removed. Using the MIRA antigens, annotated TCRs were further analysed by specific ORF or by position within an ORF. Breadth was defined as the number of annotated unique rearrangements divided by the total number of unique productive rearrangements, and depth was defined as the summed frequency of the annotated unique rearrangements. Two-sided Wilcoxon rank-sum tests were used to compare TCR breadth between groups. What TCRdb holds here is the immuneACCESS table cut down to in-frame rearrangements. Part of the clones is not present; checked against another copy, under half of the missing clones reflect an unresolved V gene, and the others are unexplained. V, J and clone size are those of that table, while D and trimming were read from the DNA. For this sample the table gives about 350,000 clones, of which roughly 90% were detected only once. The ten largest clonotypes hold around 10% of the sample.

A note on this clone: Its antigen remains unidentified. Base quality data are lacking; no much larger clone is found one base away.

Specimen: peripheral blood, collected in a trial of Ad26.COV2.S vaccine versus placebo. The receptor's source is a person aged 18-60 years who received the Ad26.COV2.S COVID-19 vaccine or a placebo. The chain couples TRBV7-8 to TRBJ1-2; too little of a D gene remains to name it. CDR3 reads: CASSFGSVYTF. The sequenced DNA: TGTGCCAGCAGCTTCGGGTCGGTTTACACCTTC.